This passage covers 30 T cell receptor beta chains from one sample sequenced in a study of CD8+CD57+ T cells in acquired aplastic anemia. Researchers used genomic DNA as the template to profile TCR beta VDJ and CDR3. TCRdb reprocessed the reads via MiXCR and lists one record per CDR3 protein. Of roughly 200,000 distinct CDR3 sequences in the sample, 61% were seen once. The sample comprised sorted CD4+, CD8+, or CD8+CD57+ T cells (not recorded which) from PBMCs. Receptors originate from a human donor in good health.

J is TRBJ2-6 and V is TRBV7-9; D tentatively reads TRBD1 or TRBD2 (6 bases each). V lost 4 bases to trimming and J lost 2 bases, with 21 bases between them. Per germline, CDR1 SEHNR and CDR2 FQNEAQ (reference sequence). The CDR3 is 19 residues long. The CDR3 sequence: CASSSRGERPIAGANVLTF. The CDR3 nucleotides are TGTGCCAGCAGCTCAAGGGGGGAACGACCTATAGCTGGGGCCAACGTCCTGACTTTC.

CDR3 protein: CSASSFGSNYEQYF. For the CDR3, the DNA is TGCAGCGCCAGCAGCTTTGGAAGTAACTACGAGCAGTACTTC. V gene TRBV29-1 combines with J gene TRBJ2-7; no definite D call. The V and J ends lost 7 bases and 3 bases respectively, with 19 bases between them. CDR3 length equals 14 residues. Germline assignment: CDR1 SQVTM and CDR2 ANQGSEA.

Comment on this clonotype: Just one base apart from a much larger clone, this may be a read error. The V gene is TRBV20-1, the J gene TRBJ2-1, with D perhaps given as TRBD1 or TRBD2 (5 bases each). The CDR3 loop spans 15 amino acids. Germline loops: CDR1 DFQATT, CDR2 SNEGSKA (reference sequence). The CDR3: CSARDPGTGYSEQFF. In DNA form, the CDR3 reads TGCAGTGCTAGAGACCCCGGGACGGGCTACAGTGAGCAGTTCTTC.

This clonotype has more than one count but fewer than ten. The rearrangement uses TRBV6-6 and TRBJ2-3; D is undetermined. The CDR3 contains 13 residues. Deletions cut 5 bases from V and 2 bases from J, with 8 bases between. CDR1 MNHNY and CDR2 SVGAGI come from the germline V gene (reference sequence). In nucleotides, the CDR3 is TGTGCCAGCAGTCGTAAGTTCACAGATACGCAGTATTTT. This sequence encodes CASSRKFTDTQYF.

The chain joins TRBV11-3 to TRBJ2-1; 7 positions match TRBD2. The CDR3 loop spans 15 amino acids. The V and J ends lost 4 bases and 6 bases, in that order; junction bases with no gene match: 9. Looked up from germline, CDR1 is SGHNT and CDR2 is YENEEA. The CDR3 DNA reads as TGTGCCAGCAGCTCGATCAAGCGGGACGTCAATGAGCAGTTCTTC. The encoded protein is CASSSIKRDVNEQFF.

The chain employs TRBV2 and TRBJ2-7, with D possibly being TRBD2 (6 bases). From germline, CDR1 is SNHLY and CDR2 FYNNEI. The CDR3 extends over 14 amino acids. V was trimmed by 4 bases and J by 0 bases, leaving 10 bases between them. The CDR3 DNA reads TGTGCCAGCAGTGCCCCCGGGAGCTCCTACGAGCAGTACTTC. Translated, it gives CASSAPGSSYEQYF.

Worth noting for this clonotype: Likely a read error: the CDR3 ends without its conserved phenylalanine or tryptophan. This sequence joins TRBV24-1 and TRBJ1-6; no reliable D call. The CDR3 sequence is 16 residues long. Germline V gene sequence: CDR1 KGHDR, CDR2 SFDVKD. Trimming cost V 3 bases and J 7 bases, with 15 bases left between them. The DNA for the CDR3 is TGTGCCACCAGTGATCCGAAGTTGGGTACCAATTCACCCCTCCACCTT. Amino acids: CATSDPKLGTNSPLHL.

Points on this clonotype: A much larger clone differs from this one at a single base, so this may be a read error. Written as DNA, the CDR3 is TGTGCCAGCAGTTACTCGAATTCCCAGTCCTACGAGCAGTACTTC. Translating gives CASSYSNSQSYEQYF. The chain joins TRBV6-5 to TRBJ2-7; D not resolved. Germline values: CDR1 MNHEY, CDR2 SVGAGI. V was shortened by 0 bases and J by 1 base, with 10 bases between the two germline ends. The CDR3 runs 15 residues.

This chain connects TRBV11-2 to TRBJ2-7; 7 bases fit TRBD1. The germline CDR1 and CDR2 sequences are SGHAT and FQNNGV. The CDR3 length is 15 residues. With 1 base clipped from V and 5 bases from J, the junction kept 8 bases outside the gene matches. DNA of the CDR3: TGTGCCAGCAGCTTAGGAGCGACAGGGCGCCACGAGCAGTACTTC. Encoded protein: CASSLGATGRHEQYF.

CDR3 nucleotides: TGTGCCAGCAGCCAGGGCGCAGGGGTGGACGAGCAGTACTTC. Translating gives CASSQGAGVDEQYF. This rearrangement joins TRBV3-1 to TRBJ2-7; perhaps TRBD1 as D (6 bases). CDR1 is LGHDT, CDR2 YNNKEL, per germline (reference sequence). The CDR3 spans 14 residues. The V end lost 3 bases, the J end lost 5 bases, and 14 bases lay between the germline ends.

The J gene is TRBJ1-1, the V gene TRBV15; TRBD1 agrees at 9 bases. Germline-derived CDR1 and CDR2 are LNHNV and YYDKDF (reference sequence). The CDR3 loop spans 16 amino acids. J gave up 0 bases and V 5 bases, and 7 bases lay outside the gene matches. The CDR3 spells CATSGLGQGMNTEAFF. The CDR3 region has the DNA TGTGCCACCAGCGGCCTCGGACAGGGGATGAACACTGAAGCTTTCTTT.

This chain links TRBV5-1 with TRBJ1-6; D unclear. The CDR3 totals 14 residues. The ends were cut back, 0 bases at V and 7 bases at J, with 8 bases in the middle. CDR1 is SGHRS and CDR2 is YFSETQ in the germline V gene. CDR3: CASSLGSDNSPLHF. The CDR3 nucleotides are TGCGCCAGCAGCTTGGGATCGGACAATTCACCCCTCCACTTT.

The rearrangement uses TRBV7-2 and TRBJ1-6; no definite D call. Between the trimmed V and J ends, which lost 1 base and 9 bases, there was a span of 13 bases. This CDR3 is 15 amino acids long. Looked up from germline, CDR1 is SGHTA and CDR2 is FQGNSA. The CDR3, as DNA: TGTGCCAGCAGCTTAGATCGGCAGAGGATTTCACCCCTCCACTTT. Translated, it gives CASSLDRQRISPLHF.

This rearrangement joins TRBV7-3 to TRBJ1-6, with 7 bases identical to TRBD1. This CDR3 is 16 amino acids long. With V trimmed by 5 bases and J by 7 bases, 11 bases remained unmatched. Germline loops: CDR1 SGHTA, CDR2 FQGTGA. CDR3 protein: CASSNDPGQLNSPLHF. The CDR3 coding sequence is TGTGCCAGCAGCAACGACCCGGGACAGCTGAATTCACCCCTCCACTTT.

This clonotype was recorded a few times. J is TRBJ2-2 and V is TRBV6-4; possibly TRBD2 for D (6 bases). The CDR3 is 13 amino acids. Germline V CDR1 and CDR2: MRHNA, SNTAGT. The V end lost 8 bases, the J end lost 6 bases, and 13 bases lay between the germline ends. The CDR3 nucleotides are TGTGCCAGCCAGGGAGGCGACGCCGGGGAGCTGTTTTTT. It translates to CASQGGDAGELFF.

The J gene is TRBJ1-2, the V gene TRBV7-8; D gene ambiguous. This CDR3 is built from 14 residues. Germline CDR1 SGHVS, CDR2 FQNEAQ. The V gene lost 2 bases and the J gene lost 8 bases, with 15 bases spanning the gap. The DNA of the CDR3 is TGTGCCAGCAGCTTATTTGACACTAGCAACGGCTACACCTTC. It encodes CASSLFDTSNGYTF.

The chain uses TRBV20-1 and TRBJ2-7, with D unclear. V was clipped by 3 bases and J by 3 bases, with 6 bases between them. Germline V lookup: CDR1 DFQATT, CDR2 SNEGSKA (reference sequence). The CDR3 length is 11 residues. Here the CDR3 DNA reads TGCAGTGCTAGTTTCCACTACGAGCAGTACTTC. This encodes CSASFHYEQYF.

The count of this clonotype is one. The chain joins TRBV7-6 to TRBJ1-4; the D is unclear. V was trimmed by 2 bases and J by 8 bases, leaving 9 bases between them. CDR1 is SGHVS and CDR2 is FNYEAQ in the germline V gene. The CDR3 spans 13 residues. The chain's CDR3 is CASSLPGMEKLFF. Written as DNA, the CDR3 is TGTGCCAGCAGCTTACCGGGAATGGAAAAACTGTTTTTT.

V is TRBV29-1 and J is TRBJ2-6; D is uncertain. Germline assignment: CDR1 SQVTM and CDR2 ANQGSEA. V lost 6 bases, J lost 0 bases, and 15 bases lay in between. CDR3 size: 16 residues. CDR3 loop: CSVVWPQRSGANVLTF. CDR3 bases: TGCAGCGTGGTCTGGCCGCAACGCTCTGGGGCCAACGTCCTGACTTTC.

The genes are TRBV20-1 and TRBJ2-1; no definite D call. The CDR3 is 13 residues long. Deletions cut 3 bases from V and 10 bases from J, with 16 bases between. The germline gives CDR1 DFQATT, CDR2 SNEGSKA (reference sequence). The CDR3 spells CSARDGSIGEQFF. CDR3 nucleotides: TGCAGTGCTAGGGACGGCTCGATCGGCGAGCAGTTCTTC.

This clonotype was seen many times. The rearrangement links TRBV9 to TRBJ2-3; TRBD2 matches at 8 bases. The CDR3 sequence is 16 residues long. The germline V gene has CDR1 SGDLS and CDR2 YYNGEE. Trimming at V came to 0 bases and at J to 0 bases, leaving 3 bases not matched to a gene. CDR3 loop: CASSVGAGGSTDTQYF. The CDR3 region has the DNA TGTGCCAGCAGCGTAGGCGCGGGAGGCAGCACAGATACGCAGTATTTT.

This chain links TRBV20-1 with TRBJ2-1; the match to TRBD2 covers 7 bases. CDR3 length: 15 residues. Trimming removed 5 bases from V and 8 bases from J; junction bases left unmatched: 15. Germline assignment: CDR1 DFQATT and CDR2 SNEGSKA (reference sequence). The CDR3 DNA reads as TGCAGTGCTCTGACGGACCGGGACTATACTCATGAGCAGTTCTTC. This codes for CSALTDRDYTHEQFF.

The J gene is TRBJ1-2, the V gene TRBV5-1; 10 bases agree with TRBD1. The CDR3 is 17 residues long. Germline-derived CDR1 and CDR2 are SGHRS and YFSETQ. After removal of 4 bases from V and 2 bases from J, the junction contained 11 bases not matched to a gene. CDR3 amino acids: CASSLTGGAGSNYGYTF. CDR3 sequence (DNA): TGCGCCAGCAGCCTGACAGGGGGCGCCGGGTCGAACTATGGCTACACCTTC.

This clonotype was counted at least ten times. The DNA of the CDR3 is TGTGCCAGCAGCTTAACAGGCGGGGCGGGAATCACAGATACGCAGTATTTT. This sequence encodes CASSLTGGAGITDTQYF. The chain links TRBV7-3 to TRBJ2-3; D possibly corresponds to TRBD2 (6 bases). V was pared by 0 bases and J by 2 bases, with 15 bases between. Germline V lookup: CDR1 SGHTA, CDR2 FQGTGA. This CDR3 is 17 amino acids long.

The chain has TRBV7-2 and TRBJ2-7; D remains ambiguous. This CDR3 comprises 16 residues. CDR1 and CDR2 from the germline V gene are SGHTA and FQGNSA. Trimming removed 0 bases at V and 0 bases at J, with 12 bases between. The CDR3 region is CASSLAASPSSYEQYF. The CDR3 DNA follows: TGTGCCAGCAGCTTAGCAGCCTCACCTAGCTCCTACGAGCAGTACTTC.

This clonotype appeared a few times. This chain uses TRBV7-9 with TRBJ2-5, with 15 bases identical to TRBD2. This CDR3 spans 17 amino acids. Germline lookup yields CDR1 SEHNR and CDR2 FQNEAQ (reference sequence). V lost 5 bases to trimming and J lost 0 bases; unmatched junction nucleotides: 4. DNA for the CDR3: TGTGCCAGCAGCCGAGGGACTAGCGGGAGGTACCAAGAGACCCAGTACTTC. It is translated as CASSRGTSGRYQETQYF.

V is TRBV24-1 and J is TRBJ2-1, with D possibly matching TRBD1 (5 bases). In germline, CDR1 is KGHDR, CDR2 SFDVKD. Trimming cost V 3 bases and J 1 base, with 9 bases left between them. This CDR3 is 15 amino acids long. The CDR3 nucleotides read TGTGCCACCAGTGATCCAGGGAAATCCTACAATGAGCAGTTCTTC. Residues: CATSDPGKSYNEQFF.

The rearrangement uses TRBV9 and TRBJ2-5; possibly TRBD1 for D (6 bases). The CDR3 is 14 residues long. V was trimmed by 4 bases and J by 4 bases, leaving 14 bases between them. In germline, CDR1 is SGDLS, CDR2 YYNGEE. This CDR3 is CASSSGQWTETQYF. For the CDR3, the DNA is TGTGCCAGCAGCTCCGGACAGTGGACAGAGACCCAGTACTTC.

The chain employs TRBV7-6 and TRBJ2-5, with TRBD2 identical over 12 bases. Germline V gene lookup returns CDR1 SGHVS and CDR2 FNYEAQ. CDR3 length: 16 residues. The trim removed 1 base at V and 4 bases at J, leaving 4 bases unmatched. CDR3 loop: CASSLELAGGGETQYF. The CDR3 DNA reads as TGTGCCAGCAGCTTAGAGCTAGCGGGAGGGGGAGAGACCCAGTACTTC.

The chain recombines TRBV29-1 with TRBJ2-1; tentative D call: TRBD2 (6 bases). Deletions cut 8 bases from V and 8 bases from J, with 16 bases between. This CDR3 region has 12 residues. Germline CDR1 reads SQVTM; CDR2 reads ANQGSEA. The CDR3 is CSLIGGVDEQFF. Written as DNA, the CDR3 is TGCAGCTTGATTGGAGGGGTCGATGAGCAGTTCTTC.